This T cell receptor (beta chain) was identified during a study of blood T cell repertoires in COVID-19. Some clones are missing from TCRdb's copy, which holds only in-frame ones; the method was immunoSEQ multiplex PCR. The sample consists of roughly 68,000 clones, 80% to 85% of them appearing once. The CDR3 runs 14 residues. V was clipped by 4 bases and J by 7 bases; unmatched bases: 11. Germline assignment: CDR1 SGHNT and CDR2 YYREEE (reference sequence). The sequenced sample consisted of peripheral blood. The chain has TRBV5-4 and TRBJ2-7, with 7 bases matching TRBD2. The TCR originated in a man aged 50 to 59 with active COVID-19. The CDR3 region is CASSGSPLAEEQYF. The CDR3, as DNA: TGTGCCAGCAGCGGATCCCCTCTAGCGGAGGAGCAGTACTTC.